The present entry profiles one T cell receptor (beta chain) with its context. Germline V gives CDR1 SNHLY, CDR2 FYNNEI. The CDR3 is made up of 12 amino acids. Trimming removed 4 bases from V and 10 bases from J, with 11 bases in between. The sample belongs to a study of blood T cell repertoires in COVID-19. Looking at the study overall: The United States, Italy and Spain provided the acute and convalescent COVID-19 samples.

Recruits, aged roughly 18 to 100 years, lived in roughly 22 US areas. Participants had their cohort set by participant-reported clinical history. Here immunoSEQ multiplex PCR was the method, and the copy in TCRdb shows in-frame clones only, minus some. The table includes approximately 200,000 clones, 70% to 90% detected once. The receptor's source is a man aged 35-49 years who had recovered from COVID-19. This chain joins TRBV2 and TRBJ2-1, with D hard to call. The material sequenced was PBMCs or T cells enriched from blood (not recorded which). CDR3 protein: CASSAITQEQFF. The CDR3 DNA follows: TGTGCCAGCAGTGCTATTACACAGGAGCAGTTCTTC. The complete variable domain, with remaining parts taken from reference TRBV2 and TRBJ2-1, reads EPEVTQTPSHQVTQMGQEVILRCVPISNHLYFYWYRQILGQKVEFLVSFYNNEISEKSEIFDDQFSVERPDGSNFTLKIRSTKLEDSAMYFCASSAITQEQFFGPGTRLTVL.